This TCR beta chain is from a study of persistence of HIV-infected CD4 T cells (TCRdb year 2020). Context from the whole study: The study isolated CMV- and HIV-1 Gag-responding CD4+ T cells from ART-treated individuals to examine antigen-driven clonal expansion of HIV-1-infected cells. The median time participants had been on suppressive ART was less than 10 years. Apart from a couple of participants who underwent leukapheresis at a single time point, peripheral blood samples of up to roughly 180 mL were collected from participants at multiple time points. The clonality of all cells in each sorted population was assessed by TCRbeta sequencing, whereas the clonality of infected cells was assessed by proviral sequencing. In the cross-participant TCR cluster analysis, under ten participants were included for CMV and roughly 7 participants were included for Gag. Overall study outcomes, separate from this receptor: Enrichment of degenerate expanded CDR3beta sequences was found in antigen-responding cells, suggesting convergent selection of CD4+ responses to CMV and Gag. Bulk TCR analyses could not be limited to the rare CMV-responding cells that actually contained HIV-1 proviruses. A correlation was observed between TCR oligoclonality and proviral oligoclonality within the same sorted populations. Only a small number of individuals took part in the study, and the range of antigens tested was limited. TCRbeta richness in CMV- and Gag-responding cells was significantly lower than in anti-CD3/anti-CD28-responding cells; CMV-responding cells had higher oligoclonality than CD3/CD28-stimulated and Gag-responding cells.

The immunoSEQ hsTCRB assay version 4 in survey mode was used to sequence TCRbeta repertoires from genomic DNA. For TCRbeta sequencing, genomic DNA was diluted to roughly 9.2 ng/uL, with up to about 1 ug used per sample. The original methods were these. TCRbeta data analysis was done in ImmunoSeq Analyzer 3.0, and diversity was calculated on productive nucleotide rearrangements. The improved Chao index was used to estimate lower-bound TCR diversity, and the Gini coefficient was used to estimate clonality using the Immunarch R package. Different nucleotide rearrangements encoding the same CDR3beta amino acid sequence were treated as distinct clonotypes. Differential abundance analysis found TCRbeta sequences that were significantly enriched in antigen-responding cells compared with anti-CD3/anti-CD28-activated cells. TCRs were clustered by predicted peptide-MHC specificity with GLIPH2, both within individual participants and across merged participant data sets. TCRdb carries this immuneACCESS record with in-frame sequences only. Its versions omit some clonotypes, under half of them owing to an unresolved V gene in the studies checked, with the rest unexplained. Clone size and the V and J calls come from that table; the DNA yielded D and trimming. The sample has tens of thousands of clones on record, 82% of them singletons. The ten largest account for about 4.5% of the sample.

At the junction V is shortened by 6 bases and J by 4 bases; bases outside the gene matches: 8. CDR1 is given as LNHNV and CDR2 as YYDKDF, both from the germline V gene (reference sequence). The CDR3 runs 15 residues from the cysteine to the phenylalanine. The kept DNA is CDR3 alone, 45 bases in frame from the first base. The sample's treatment or condition, from its label and the paper: suppressive antiretroviral therapy. Lysates of CMV-infected fibroblasts were used at approximately 10 ug/mL for cell stimulation. Memory populations depleted of antigen-responding cells were obtained by sorting nonresponding CD40L-negative CD69-negative CD45RO-high memory CD4+ T cells. Participants were HIV-1-infected adults who started suppressive ART during chronic infection. Participants had undetectable plasma HIV-1 RNA below 50 copies/mL for at least 4 years. To be included, a participant needed positive CMV serology and a CD4+ T cell count above 400 cells/uL. Before stimulation, PBMCs were isolated using density centrifugation and then depleted of CD8+ T cells. For 15 to 20 hours, CD8-depleted PBMCs were stimulated with anti-CD28/CD49d costimulation, a CD40-blocking antibody, and enfuvirtide, which was added to prevent new infections. Sorting was done on either a Beckman Coulter MoFlo Legacy or an XDP sorter, and propidium iodide was used to exclude dead cells. Genomic DNA was extracted with the QIAamp DNA Mini Kit for samples above one million cells, otherwise with the Quick-DNA Microprep Kit.

A remark on this clone: Its recognized antigen is unknown. Per-nucleotide qualities are absent, and no much larger clonotype sits a single base away.

This TCR was sampled from an adult man with HIV who was CMV-seropositive. In this chain, TRBV15 is recombined with TRBJ2-1; TRBD1 fits 8 bases in the junction. Sequenced material: CD4+ T cells sorted from PBMCs after roughly 20-hour stimulation, taken from a patient who received antiretroviral therapy. What the cell subset or site label conveys for this sample: CD40L-CD69- CD45RO-high memory CD4 T cells not responding to CMV lysate. The nucleotides read TGTGCCACCAGACTTACAGGGGGTCCTTACAATGAGCAGTTCTTC. This yields the protein CATRLTGGPYNEQFF.